This is a list of T cell receptor beta chains from one sample in a study of blood T cell repertoires in COVID-19. The repertoire was sequenced with immunoSEQ multiplex PCR; TCRdb's copy has only in-frame clones and lacks some. Of roughly 150,000 clones detected, around 87% appear once; the ten largest clones hold 5.4%. Sequenced input: peripheral blood. The source of these receptors is a human donor in a cohort sampled during active COVID-19. CDR3s leave out the opening cysteine and the closing phenylalanine or tryptophan. Fields, in order: D gene, clone size, J gene, V gene, CDR3 protein. The D gene is left open where the match is weak. Clone size appears in some rows only: once, few, many, or a class for an expanded clone.

d_call: TRBD2; clone_size: NA; j_call: TRBJ2-1; v_call: TRBV5-4; cdr3_aa: ASSRLAGGPYNEQF
d_call: NA; clone_size: NA; j_call: TRBJ2-7; v_call: TRBV27; cdr3_aa: ASSPLSASYEQY
d_call: TRBD1; clone_size: NA; j_call: TRBJ1-1; v_call: TRBV27; cdr3_aa: ASSFSRQGGEAF
d_call: NA; clone_size: NA; j_call: TRBJ1-5; v_call: TRBV28; cdr3_aa: ASSKVGRGQPQH
d_call: TRBD2; clone_size: NA; j_call: TRBJ2-4; v_call: TRBV12-3/TRBV12-4; cdr3_aa: ASNYGGNIQY
d_call: NA; clone_size: NA; j_call: TRBJ2-3; v_call: TRBV4-1; cdr3_aa: ASSKNPGHPNWLGDTQY
d_call: NA; clone_size: NA; j_call: TRBJ1-5; v_call: TRBV12-3/TRBV12-4; cdr3_aa: ASSPTAPA
d_call: TRBD1; clone_size: NA; j_call: TRBJ1-3; v_call: TRBV4-1; cdr3_aa: ASSQGDRGIYLNTIY
d_call: NA; clone_size: NA; j_call: TRBJ2-1; v_call: TRBV11-3; cdr3_aa: ASSLAYNEQF
d_call: NA; clone_size: NA; j_call: TRBJ2-7; v_call: TRBV19; cdr3_aa: ASSMRGLTVEQY
d_call: TRBD1; clone_size: NA; j_call: TRBJ1-6; v_call: TRBV7-6; cdr3_aa: ASSLGQGGGNSPLH
d_call: TRBD1; clone_size: NA; j_call: TRBJ1-1; v_call: TRBV4-2; cdr3_aa: ASSQDRAGGDEAF
d_call: NA; clone_size: NA; j_call: TRBJ1-2; v_call: TRBV10-1; cdr3_aa: ASRGGSAAPYMGGYT
d_call: NA; clone_size: NA; j_call: TRBJ2-5; v_call: TRBV21-1; cdr3_aa: ASSWGPQVTLMGQETQY
d_call: NA; clone_size: NA; j_call: TRBJ1-5; v_call: TRBV30; cdr3_aa: AWSVGRGQPQH
d_call: NA; clone_size: NA; j_call: TRBJ1-6; v_call: TRBV21-1; cdr3_aa: ASSKGVEQDDSPLH
d_call: NA; clone_size: NA; j_call: TRBJ2-3; v_call: TRBV3-1/TRBV3-2; cdr3_aa: ASSQGGQRERLGNTQY
d_call: NA; clone_size: NA; j_call: TRBJ2-3; v_call: TRBV7-3; cdr3_aa: ASSEKGWGPDTDTQY
d_call: NA; clone_size: NA; j_call: TRBJ1-1; v_call: TRBV5-3; cdr3_aa: ARSFGGFDTEAF
d_call: NA; clone_size: NA; j_call: TRBJ1-5; v_call: TRBV6-1; cdr3_aa: ASSDRAKGDSNQPQH
d_call: NA; clone_size: NA; j_call: TRBJ2-7; v_call: TRBV20-1; cdr3_aa: SANHLYEQY
d_call: TRBD1; clone_size: NA; j_call: TRBJ2-7; v_call: TRBV11-2; cdr3_aa: ASSLVGQAYAQY
d_call: NA; clone_size: few; j_call: TRBJ2-3; v_call: TRBV3-1/TRBV3-2; cdr3_aa: ASTSGSTQY
d_call: TRBD1; clone_size: NA; j_call: TRBJ1-2; v_call: TRBV7-8; cdr3_aa: ASRRQGANYGYT
d_call: TRBD1; clone_size: few; j_call: TRBJ1-2; v_call: TRBV5-1; cdr3_aa: ASSPGQGDTYGYT
d_call: NA; clone_size: NA; j_call: TRBJ2-5; v_call: TRBV7-8; cdr3_aa: ASSEGPLQETQY
d_call: NA; clone_size: NA; j_call: TRBJ2-2; v_call: TRBV10-3; cdr3_aa: AISVRRTGELF
d_call: TRBD1; clone_size: once; j_call: TRBJ1-3; v_call: TRBV2; cdr3_aa: ASLLQGYGNTIY
d_call: NA; clone_size: once; j_call: TRBJ1-2; v_call: TRBV6-5; cdr3_aa: ASSSSTETYGYT
d_call: TRBD2; clone_size: NA; j_call: TRBJ2-5; v_call: TRBV19; cdr3_aa: ASSTLAGVRETQY
d_call: TRBD2; clone_size: NA; j_call: TRBJ2-7; v_call: TRBV10-3; cdr3_aa: AISGTSGSNEQY
d_call: TRBD1; clone_size: NA; j_call: TRBJ1-6; v_call: TRBV7-9; cdr3_aa: ASQDRVFYNSPLH
d_call: TRBD1; clone_size: NA; j_call: TRBJ2-1; v_call: TRBV3-1/TRBV3-2; cdr3_aa: ASSQRGDRVYNEQF
d_call: TRBD2; clone_size: NA; j_call: TRBJ2-2; v_call: TRBV5-6; cdr3_aa: ASSSLGTRYTGELF
d_call: NA; clone_size: NA; j_call: TRBJ2-1; v_call: TRBV28; cdr3_aa: ASSLSTGTPV
d_call: NA; clone_size: NA; j_call: TRBJ2-1; v_call: TRBV3-1/TRBV3-2; cdr3_aa: ASSFSTGEQF
d_call: NA; clone_size: NA; j_call: TRBJ2-2; v_call: TRBV12-3/TRBV12-4; cdr3_aa: ASSPQGVGELF
d_call: TRBD2; clone_size: NA; j_call: TRBJ2-1; v_call: TRBV7-3; cdr3_aa: ASSPTSGTIYNEQF
d_call: TRBD2; clone_size: NA; j_call: TRBJ2-1; v_call: TRBV2; cdr3_aa: ASLRLAGVYDEQF
d_call: TRBD2; clone_size: NA; j_call: TRBJ2-7; v_call: TRBV7-2; cdr3_aa: ASSLGLAGGPAQQY
d_call: TRBD2; clone_size: NA; j_call: TRBJ2-5; v_call: TRBV7-3; cdr3_aa: ASSPGTSRLETQY
d_call: TRBD2; clone_size: NA; j_call: TRBJ2-2; v_call: TRBV19; cdr3_aa: ASSISLGGGGELF
d_call: NA; clone_size: NA; j_call: TRBJ2-5; v_call: TRBV7-9; cdr3_aa: ASSLISGQETQY
d_call: NA; clone_size: few; j_call: TRBJ1-1; v_call: TRBV6-4; cdr3_aa: ASSDPSLVTEAF
d_call: NA; clone_size: NA; j_call: TRBJ1-2; v_call: TRBV6-2/TRBV6-3; cdr3_aa: ASSYSLDSHHVYGYT
d_call: TRBD1; clone_size: NA; j_call: TRBJ2-5; v_call: TRBV12-3/TRBV12-4; cdr3_aa: ASSPGQGGTQY
d_call: NA; clone_size: once; j_call: TRBJ1-2; v_call: TRBV5-1; cdr3_aa: ASSLSTGPLNYGYT
d_call: TRBD1; clone_size: NA; j_call: TRBJ2-1; v_call: TRBV5-1; cdr3_aa: ASSLALDRGHAEQF
d_call: TRBD1; clone_size: NA; j_call: TRBJ1-1; v_call: TRBV7-9; cdr3_aa: ASSLLQGLGNTEAF
d_call: NA; clone_size: NA; j_call: TRBJ1-5; v_call: TRBV6-2/TRBV6-3; cdr3_aa: ASSRTGQPQH
d_call: NA; clone_size: NA; j_call: TRBJ1-1; v_call: TRBV29-1; cdr3_aa: SVGHLNTEAF
d_call: NA; clone_size: NA; j_call: TRBJ2-5; v_call: TRBV11-2; cdr3_aa: ASSLHRSARFQETQY
d_call: NA; clone_size: NA; j_call: TRBJ2-7; v_call: TRBV19; cdr3_aa: ASSSRQAFYEQY
d_call: NA; clone_size: NA; j_call: TRBJ2-5; v_call: TRBV7-9; cdr3_aa: ASSPPRETQY
d_call: NA; clone_size: NA; j_call: TRBJ1-1; v_call: TRBV19; cdr3_aa: ASSTSTEAF
d_call: NA; clone_size: NA; j_call: TRBJ1-5; v_call: TRBV28; cdr3_aa: ASSYDSSNQPQH
d_call: NA; clone_size: NA; j_call: TRBJ2-7; v_call: TRBV12-3/TRBV12-4; cdr3_aa: ASSFGTYEQY
d_call: TRBD2; clone_size: NA; j_call: TRBJ2-1; v_call: TRBV13; cdr3_aa: ASSPLAGALGNEQF
d_call: NA; clone_size: NA; j_call: TRBJ1-2; v_call: TRBV6-1; cdr3_aa: ASSDWGPYGYT